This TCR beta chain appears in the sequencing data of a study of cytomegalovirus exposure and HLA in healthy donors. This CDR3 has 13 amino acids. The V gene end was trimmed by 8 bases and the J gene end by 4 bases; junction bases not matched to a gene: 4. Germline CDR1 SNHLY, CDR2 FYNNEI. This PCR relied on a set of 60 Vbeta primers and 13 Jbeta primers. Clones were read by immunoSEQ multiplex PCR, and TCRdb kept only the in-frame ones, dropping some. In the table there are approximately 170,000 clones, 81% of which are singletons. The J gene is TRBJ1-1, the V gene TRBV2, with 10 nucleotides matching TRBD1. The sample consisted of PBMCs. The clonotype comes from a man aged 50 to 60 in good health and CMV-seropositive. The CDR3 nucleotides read TGTGCCAGCGACAGGGGGCTTTTCACTGAAGCTTTCTTT. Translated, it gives CASDRGLFTEAFF. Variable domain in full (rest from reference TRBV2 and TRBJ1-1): EPEVTQTPSHQVTQMGQEVILRCVPISNHLYFYWYRQILGQKVEFLVSFYNNEISEKSEIFDDQFSVERPDGSNFTLKIRSTKLEDSAMYFCASDRGLFTEAFFGQGTRLTVV.